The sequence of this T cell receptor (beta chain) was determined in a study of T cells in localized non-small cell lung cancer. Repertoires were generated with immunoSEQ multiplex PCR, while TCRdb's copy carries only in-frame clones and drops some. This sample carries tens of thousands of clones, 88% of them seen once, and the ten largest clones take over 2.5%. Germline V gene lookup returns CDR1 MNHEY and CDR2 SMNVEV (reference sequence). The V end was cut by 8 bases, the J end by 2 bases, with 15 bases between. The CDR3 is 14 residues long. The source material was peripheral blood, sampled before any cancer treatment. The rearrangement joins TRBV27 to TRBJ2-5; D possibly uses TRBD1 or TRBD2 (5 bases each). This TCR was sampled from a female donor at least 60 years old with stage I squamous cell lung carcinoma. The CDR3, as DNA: TGTGCCAGCCGTGTGGGGGACCATCAAGAGACCCAGTACTTC. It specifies CASRVGDHQETQYF.